This T cell receptor (beta chain) derives from a study of blood T cell repertoires in COVID-19. Study in general: Some COVID-19 samples were acute and others convalescent; all came from the United States, Italy and Spain. T cells, B-cell-depleted T cells, or PBMCs provided the cDNA or gDNA that served as material.

Per the germline V gene, CDR1 is MDHEN and CDR2 is SYDVKM. J lost 8 bases, V lost 5 bases, and 18 bases had no gene match. The CDR3 contains 18 residues. Sequencing used immunoSEQ multiplex PCR; TCRdb keeps in-frame clones, though not all of them. This table has 110,000 to 150,000 clones, approximately 82% appearing once. This receptor was identified in a man in his fifties or sixties with active or convalescent COVID-19. The rearrangement uses TRBV28 and TRBJ1-2, with 12 bases aligning to TRBD1. The sample comprised peripheral blood. The CDR3: CASSPSPGQGASHLGYTF. The CDR3 DNA sequence: TGTGCCAGCAGTCCCTCACCGGGACAGGGGGCATCCCACTTAGGCTACACCTTC.